The 20 T cell receptor beta chains reported below all come from one sample, sequenced in a study of cytomegalovirus exposure and HLA in healthy donors (dated by TCRdb to the late 2010s). Libraries were prepared through the immunoSEQ multiplex PCR assay. For the multiplex PCR, a mixture combining 60 forward primers for TCR Vbeta segments and 13 reverse primers for TCR Jbeta segments was used. TCRdb obtained this table from immuneACCESS and retained in-frame rearrangements with V and J assigned. These tables miss some clones; where compared with another copy, unresolved V genes account for less than half of the shortfall, and the remainder is unexplained. This sample comprises some 130,000 clones, roughly four fifths of them detected only once. The ten top clones hold about 6% of the sample. The material sequenced was PBMCs. These TCRs come from a woman aged 45-59 years in good health and CMV-seropositive.

In its sample, this clone was seen a few times. V is TRBV6-5 and J is TRBJ2-5, with TRBD1 matching 8 bases. The CDR3 covers 15 residues. Germline CDR1 reads MNHEY; CDR2 reads SVGAGI. With V trimmed by 6 bases and J by 0 bases, 6 bases remained unmatched. The CDR3 coding sequence is TGTGCCAGCAGAACCAGGACAGGGTACCAAGAGACCCAGTACTTC. Translating gives CASRTRTGYQETQYF.

The chain has TRBV5-1 and TRBJ1-3, with D unclear. Between the trimmed V and J ends, which lost 0 bases and 0 bases, there was a span of 4 bases. The CDR3 sequence is 14 residues long. The germline V gene has CDR1 SGHRS and CDR2 YFSETQ. The CDR3 DNA reads as TGCGCCAGCAGCTTGGATCTCTCTGGAAACACCATATATTTT. Protein sequence: CASSLDLSGNTIYF.

CDR3 DNA sequence: TGTGCCTGGAGCGGGGACAGACTGAACACCGGGGAGCTGTTTTTT. Translating gives CAWSGDRLNTGELFF. The chain links TRBV30 to TRBJ2-2, with TRBD1 matching 7 bases. The V gene's germline CDR1 is GTSNPN and CDR2 SVGIG (reference sequence). This CDR3 region has 15 residues. The J segment lost 1 base and the V segment lost 3 bases, leaving 5 bases of the junction unmatched.

The chain links TRBV6-5 to TRBJ1-1; D unclear. V dropped 5 bases and J dropped 1 base, with 11 bases sitting between them. Germline values: CDR1 MNHEY, CDR2 SVGAGI. This CDR3 is built from 14 residues. For the CDR3, the DNA is TGTGCCAGCAGTCTAGCGCACGGGAACACTGAAGCTTTCTTT. Its translation: CASSLAHGNTEAFF.

The chain recombines TRBV5-1 with TRBJ2-7, with 8 bases lining up with TRBD2. The CDR3 is 19 residues long. The germline V gene encodes CDR1 SGHRS and CDR2 YFSETQ. V was pared by 3 bases and J by 6 bases, with 23 bases of the junction left unmatched. CDR3 nucleotide sequence: TGCGCCAGCAGCTCGGCGGGGTCCTGGCCGGGACTAGGGCATCCCGAGCAGTACTTC. It translates to CASSSAGSWPGLGHPEQYF.

The chain combines TRBV9 with TRBJ2-5; 11 bases match TRBD2. Trimming took 6 bases from V and 5 from J; bases not matched to a gene: 9. Germline loops: CDR1 SGDLS, CDR2 YYNGEE. The CDR3 runs 15 residues. The CDR3 DNA reads TGTGCCAGCAACTCAGCTAGCGGGGGGTCGGAGACCCAGTACTTC. It specifies CASNSASGGSETQYF.

The chain employs TRBV19 and TRBJ1-4; D unresolved. Between the trimmed V and J ends, which lost 2 bases and 3 bases, there was a span of 10 bases. This CDR3 comprises 15 residues. Germline CDR1 reads LNHDA; CDR2 reads SQIVND (reference sequence). DNA for the CDR3: TGTGCCAGTAGTATAAGCCACGGGGCTAATGAAAAACTGTTTTTT. It specifies CASSISHGANEKLFF.

The chain joins TRBV11-2 to TRBJ1-6, with 7 bases lining up with TRBD1. V shed 2 bases and J 10 bases; nucleotides not matched to a gene: 8. Germline values: CDR1 SGHAT, CDR2 FQNNGV. This CDR3 region has 15 residues. Here the CDR3 DNA reads TGTGCCAGCAGCTTAAGACAGGGCCGACGATCACCCCTCCACTTT. Amino acids: CASSLRQGRRSPLHF.

CDR3 DNA sequence: TGTGCCACCAGCGGGGTAGCGGGGGCCACCGGGGAGCTGTTTTTT. Protein product: CATSGVAGATGELFF. The V and J genes are TRBV15 and TRBJ2-2, with TRBD2 matching over 9 bases. Germline values: CDR1 LNHNV, CDR2 YYDKDF (reference sequence). J was trimmed by 4 bases and V by 5 bases; bases with no gene match: 5. This CDR3 region has 15 residues. The full variable domain, with the rest looked up from reference TRBV15 and TRBJ2-2, is DAMVIQNPRYQVTQFGKPVTLSCSQTLNHNVMYWYQQKSSQAPKLLFHYYDKDFNNEADTPDNFQSRRPNTSFCFLDIRSPGLGDTAMYLCATSGVAGATGELFFGEGSRLTVL.

The chain combines TRBV6-1 with TRBJ2-7, with 7 bases lining up with TRBD2. With V trimmed by 8 bases and J by 6 bases, 10 bases remained unmatched. The CDR3 has 13 amino acids. CDR1 is MNHNS, CDR2 SASEGT, per germline. Here the CDR3 reads CASGAGPPSEQYF. The CDR3 DNA is TGTGCCAGCGGAGCGGGGCCCCCTAGCGAGCAGTACTTC.

This clone turned up a few times. The junction and the germline gene differ at one end; a read error may be behind it. V and J are TRBV4-1 and TRBJ1-3; no clear D gene. The CDR3 has 16 residues. Germline V lookup: CDR1 MGHRA, CDR2 YSYEKL. The CDR3 DNA is TGTGCCAGCAGCCAAGATGGGTCAGGAGGAGGAAACACCATATATTTT. Protein: CASSQDGSGGGNTIYF.

This sequence joins TRBV15 and TRBJ2-7; D is perhaps TRBD2 (5 bases). From germline, CDR1 is LNHNV and CDR2 YYDKDF (reference sequence). CDR3 length equals 15 residues. V was shortened by 3 bases and J by 5 bases, with 17 bases between the two germline ends. The CDR3 sequence is CATSSLGSLRDEQYF. The CDR3 DNA follows: TGTGCCACCAGCAGTCTAGGTAGCCTGAGGGACGAGCAGTACTTC.

The chain is built from TRBV12-5 and TRBJ2-7; unclear D gene. CDR1 is LGHNT and CDR2 is FRNRAP in the germline V gene. V was trimmed by 3 bases and J by 4 bases, leaving 7 bases between them. This CDR3 comprises 12 residues. CDR3 coding DNA: TGTGCTAGTGGTTTCGGTAATTACGAGCAGTACTTC. Translating it yields CASGFGNYEQYF. Looking up the rest from reference TRBV12-5 and TRBJ2-7 gives the full variable domain: DARVTQTPRHKVTEMGQEVTMRCQPILGHNTVFWYRQTMMQGLELLAYFRNRAPLDDSGMPKDRFSAEMPDATLATLKIQPSEPRDSAVYFCASGFGNYEQYFGPGTRLTVT.

This chain links TRBV30 with TRBJ1-2, with D possibly TRBD1 on 6 matching bases. This CDR3 has 13 residues. CDR1 is GTSNPN and CDR2 is SVGIG in the germline V gene (reference sequence). Trimming shortened V by 6 bases and J by 8 bases, and 19 bases separated the two germline ends. The CDR3 coding sequence is TGTGCCTGCCTCCGGCCAGGGGATGAGGGCTACACCTTC. It encodes CACLRPGDEGYTF.

This chain connects TRBV15 to TRBJ2-1; 9 bases fit TRBD1. V gave up 0 bases and J gave up 10 bases; unmatched junction bases: 10. There are 16 residues in the CDR3. Looked up from germline, CDR1 is LNHNV and CDR2 is YYDKDF (reference sequence). In nucleotides, the CDR3 is TGTGCCACCAGCAGAGATTTGGACAGGGGCCCGACCGAGCAGTTCTTC. It translates to CATSRDLDRGPTEQFF.

V and J are TRBV27 and TRBJ2-5; 7 bases agree with TRBD2. The CDR3 is made up of 13 amino acids. Germline V CDR1 and CDR2: MNHEY, SMNVEV (reference sequence). V shed 7 bases and J 5 bases; nucleotides not matched to a gene: 7. The CDR3 DNA reads TGTGCCAGCACAAAACGGGGAGGGGAGACCCAGTACTTC. Its translation is CASTKRGGETQYF.

The chain links TRBV6-6 to TRBJ1-2; unclear D gene. Germline V gives CDR1 MNHNY, CDR2 SVGAGI (reference sequence). Trimming took off 7 bases at V and 4 bases at J, with 10 bases between the two ends. The CDR3 covers 12 residues. Here the CDR3 reads CASMEGTYGYTF. The CDR3 bases are TGTGCCAGCATGGAGGGAACCTATGGCTACACCTTC.

This clone was seen more than once but under ten times. The J gene is TRBJ1-1, the V gene TRBV14; the D gene is possibly TRBD1 (6 bases). V was cut by 1 base and J by 1 base, with 10 bases left in between. From germline, CDR1 is SGHDN and CDR2 FVKESK. The CDR3 extends over 15 amino acids. The CDR3 region has the DNA TGTGCCAGCAGCCAAGCGGGGGGCGGGAACACTGAAGCTTTCTTT. It yields the protein CASSQAGGGNTEAFF.

This clone appeared a few times. The chain employs TRBV2 and TRBJ2-3; possibly TRBD1 for D (6 bases). V was shortened by 1 base and J by 1 base, with 9 bases between the two germline ends. The CDR3 totals 15 residues. Germline-derived CDR1 and CDR2 are SNHLY and FYNNEI. The CDR3 DNA follows: TGTGCCAGCAGTGAAGAGTGGACAGGCACAGATACGCAGTATTTT. It encodes CASSEEWTGTDTQYF. The variable domain in full, with the rest retrieved from reference TRBV2 and TRBJ2-3, is EPEVTQTPSHQVTQMGQEVILRCVPISNHLYFYWYRQILGQKVEFLVSFYNNEISEKSEIFDDQFSVERPDGSNFTLKIRSTKLEDSAMYFCASSEEWTGTDTQYFGPGTRLTVL.

On this clone itself: Mismatch with germline at one junction end may stem from a read error. This chain links TRBV6-5 with TRBJ1-5; D perhaps matches TRBD1 (5 bases). The CDR3 length is 15 residues. Germline V gene data show CDR1 as MNHEY and CDR2 as SVGAGI. The CDR3 sequence is CTSSPGGNSNQPQHF. As DNA, the CDR3 is TGTACCAGCAGCCCCGGGGGAAATAGCAATCAGCCCCAGCATTTT.